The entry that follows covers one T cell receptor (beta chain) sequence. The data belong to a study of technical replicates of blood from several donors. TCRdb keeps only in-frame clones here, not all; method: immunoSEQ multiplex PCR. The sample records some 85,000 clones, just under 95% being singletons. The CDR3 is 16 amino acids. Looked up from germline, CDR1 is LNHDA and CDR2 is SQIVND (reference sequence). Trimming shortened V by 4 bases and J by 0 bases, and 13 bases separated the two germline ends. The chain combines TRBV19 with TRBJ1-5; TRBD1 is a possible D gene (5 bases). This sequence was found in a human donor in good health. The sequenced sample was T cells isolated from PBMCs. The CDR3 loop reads CASSTTDFYSNQPQHF. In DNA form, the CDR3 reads TGTGCCAGTAGTACGACAGATTTCTATAGCAATCAGCCCCAGCATTTT. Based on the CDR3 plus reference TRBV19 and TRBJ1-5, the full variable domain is DGGITQSPKYLFRKEGQNVTLSCEQNLNHDAMYWYRQDPGQGLRLIYYSQIVNDFQKGDIAEGYSVSREKKESFPLTVTSAQKNPTAFYLCASSTTDFYSNQPQHFGDGTRLSIL.